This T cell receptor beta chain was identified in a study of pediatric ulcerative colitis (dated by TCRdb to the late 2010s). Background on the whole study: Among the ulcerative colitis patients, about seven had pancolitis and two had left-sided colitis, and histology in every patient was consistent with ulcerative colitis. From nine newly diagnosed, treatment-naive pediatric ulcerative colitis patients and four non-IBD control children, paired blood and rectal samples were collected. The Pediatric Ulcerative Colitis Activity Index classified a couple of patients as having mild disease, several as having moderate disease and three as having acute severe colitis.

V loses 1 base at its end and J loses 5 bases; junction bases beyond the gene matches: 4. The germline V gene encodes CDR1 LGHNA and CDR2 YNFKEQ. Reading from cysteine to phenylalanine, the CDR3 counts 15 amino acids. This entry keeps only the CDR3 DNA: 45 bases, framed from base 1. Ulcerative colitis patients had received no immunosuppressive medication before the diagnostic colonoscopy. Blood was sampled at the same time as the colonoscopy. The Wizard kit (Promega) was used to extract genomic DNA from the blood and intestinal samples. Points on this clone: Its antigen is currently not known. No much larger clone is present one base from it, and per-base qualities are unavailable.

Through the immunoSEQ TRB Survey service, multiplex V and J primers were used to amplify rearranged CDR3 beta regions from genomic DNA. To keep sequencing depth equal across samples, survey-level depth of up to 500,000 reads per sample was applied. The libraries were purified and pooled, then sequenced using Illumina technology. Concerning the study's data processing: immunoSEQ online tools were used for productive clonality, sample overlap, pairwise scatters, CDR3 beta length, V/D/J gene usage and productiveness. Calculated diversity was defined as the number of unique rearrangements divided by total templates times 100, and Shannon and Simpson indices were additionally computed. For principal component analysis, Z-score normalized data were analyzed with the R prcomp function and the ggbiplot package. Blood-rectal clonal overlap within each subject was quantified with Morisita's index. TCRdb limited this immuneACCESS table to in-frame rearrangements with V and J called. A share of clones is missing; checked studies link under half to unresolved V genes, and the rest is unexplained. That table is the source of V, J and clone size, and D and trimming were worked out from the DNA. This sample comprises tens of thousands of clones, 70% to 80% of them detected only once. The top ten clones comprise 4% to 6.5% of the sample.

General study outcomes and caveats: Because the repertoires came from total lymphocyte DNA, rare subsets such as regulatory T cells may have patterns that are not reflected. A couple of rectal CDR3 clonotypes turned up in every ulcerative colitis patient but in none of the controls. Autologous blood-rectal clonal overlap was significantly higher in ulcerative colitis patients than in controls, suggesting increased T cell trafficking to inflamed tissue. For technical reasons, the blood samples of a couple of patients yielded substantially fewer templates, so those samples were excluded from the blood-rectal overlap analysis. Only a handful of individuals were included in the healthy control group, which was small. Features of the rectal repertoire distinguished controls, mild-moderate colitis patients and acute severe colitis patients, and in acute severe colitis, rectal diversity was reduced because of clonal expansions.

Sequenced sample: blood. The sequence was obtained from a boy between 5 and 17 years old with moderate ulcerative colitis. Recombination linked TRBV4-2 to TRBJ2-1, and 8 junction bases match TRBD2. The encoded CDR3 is CASSQGPLADNEQFF. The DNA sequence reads TGTGCCAGCAGCCAAGGGCCACTAGCGGACAATGAGCAGTTCTTC.